What follows is one T cell receptor beta chain and its context. This record belongs to a study of blood T cell repertoires in COVID-19. Study-wide background: Donors in the United States, Italy and Spain gave samples during acute or convalescent COVID-19.

Original processing notes: From reference gene primer amplification, estimates of nucleated cell counts were derived. Clones were read by immunoSEQ multiplex PCR, and TCRdb kept only the in-frame ones, dropping some. Clone size and the V and J calls come from that table; the DNA yielded D and trimming. The table records about 190,000 clones, about 85% of them present only once. Germline CDR1 and CDR2: LNHDA and SQIVND (reference sequence). The V and J ends lost 3 bases and 2 bases respectively, with 10 bases between them. This CDR3 contains 14 residues. Sequencing input: peripheral blood. This TCR came from a human donor in a cohort sampled during active COVID-19. The chain uses TRBV19 and TRBJ2-5, with D possibly matching TRBD1 (6 bases). CDR3 residues: CASSISDSQETQYF. DNA of the CDR3: TGTGCCAGTAGTATCTCGGACAGTCAAGAGACCCAGTACTTC.